The 30 T cell receptor beta chains presented below share a single source sample, sequenced in a study of T cell repertoires in cytomegalovirus infection. These receptors' targets are unknown. MiXCR was run by TCRdb on the reads, yielding one entry per CDR3 protein. The table shows about 220,000 distinct CDR3 sequences, with 35% to 40% occurring only once. Source: CD8+ T cells from cultured PBMCs, taken from culture after CMV antigen stimulation. These receptors were obtained from a human donor in good health (CMV status not recorded). Some clones in this sample may be carry-over from other donors' samples.

CDR3 nucleotide sequence: TGTGCCAGCAGCTTAGTGGTTCGGACGTTTGGAAACACCATATATTTT. Its protein is CASSLVVRTFGNTIYF. The rearrangement joins TRBV11-2 to TRBJ1-3; D remains ambiguous. The length of the CDR3 is 16 residues. CDR1 and CDR2 (germline): SGHAT, FQNNGV. The germline V and J ends were trimmed by 1 base and 3 bases, with 13 bases remaining between them.

The chain recombines TRBV12-5 with TRBJ2-2; D may be TRBD1 (5 bases). The CDR3 contains 13 residues. Germline lookup yields CDR1 LGHNT and CDR2 FRNRAP. Trimming took off 7 bases at V and 5 bases at J, with 11 bases between the two ends. CDR3 residues: CASEGVATGELFF. The DNA for the CDR3 is TGTGCTAGTGAAGGGGTTGCGACCGGGGAGCTGTTTTTT.

The genes are TRBV7-9 and TRBJ2-7; D unclear. The CDR3 has 13 residues. V lost 1 base, J lost 2 bases, and 6 bases lay in between. Per the germline V gene, CDR1 is SEHNR and CDR2 is FQNEAQ (reference sequence). The CDR3 nucleotides are TGTGCCAGCAGCTTAGATGGGACCTACGAGCAGTACTTC. This translates into CASSLDGTYEQYF.

In this sample, this clonotype turned up a few times. This chain uses TRBV11-1 with TRBJ1-2; the D gene is possibly TRBD1 (6 bases). V was clipped by 2 bases and J by 4 bases, with 17 bases between them. The CDR3 contains 16 residues. In germline, CDR1 is SGHAT, CDR2 FQDESV (reference sequence). Here the CDR3 reads CASSLTTGSLLYGYTF. The CDR3 nucleotides read TGTGCCAGCAGCTTAACGACAGGATCCCTCCTCTATGGCTACACCTTC.

The CDR3 DNA is TGTGCCAGCACCATCACTAGGGGGGCGCGGAATGGCTACACCTTC. Its translation is CASTITRGARNGYTF. The chain employs TRBV28 and TRBJ1-2; D is perhaps TRBD1 (6 bases). Trimming took 7 bases from V and 6 from J, leaving 21 bases between them. The CDR3 runs 15 residues. Germline assignment: CDR1 MDHEN and CDR2 SYDVKM.

The rearrangement joins TRBV2 to TRBJ2-3, with 10 bases fitting TRBD2. Per the germline V gene, CDR1 is SNHLY and CDR2 is FYNNEI. J gave up 2 bases and V 3 bases, and 5 bases lay outside the gene matches. This CDR3 region has 16 residues. The DNA of the CDR3 is TGTGCCAGCAGTGAGTGGACTAGCGGATTCACAGATACGCAGTATTTT. Translation gives CASSEWTSGFTDTQYF.

The table lists this clonotype with a few counts. V usage is TRBV27 and J usage is TRBJ2-5; TRBD1 agrees at 8 bases. The germline gives CDR1 MNHEY, CDR2 SMNVEV (reference sequence). This CDR3 comprises 16 residues. J gave up 5 bases and V 2 bases, and 10 bases lay outside the gene matches. CDR3 region: CASSLRQGAIVETQYF. DNA for the CDR3: TGTGCCAGCAGTTTACGGCAGGGGGCAATCGTTGAGACCCAGTACTTC.

Regarding this clonotype: At one boundary the junction diverges from the germline segment, which might be a read error. This chain joins TRBV6-1 and TRBJ2-1; tentatively, D is TRBD1 (5 bases). The CDR3 totals 17 residues. The germline V gene encodes CDR1 MNHNS and CDR2 SASEGT. The CDR3: CASSEEVGWGSYNGQFF. The DNA for the CDR3 is TGTGCCAGCAGTGAAGAGGTAGGGTGGGGCTCCTACAATGGGCAGTTCTTC.

This clonotype was counted a few times. The rearrangement uses TRBV6-1 and TRBJ2-3; D gene unclear. Germline CDR1 is MNHNS and CDR2 is SASEGT. Trimming took 4 bases from V and 5 from J, leaving 13 bases between them. This CDR3 comprises 14 residues. The CDR3 bases are TGTGCCAGCAGTGGGGCATTGGAGAGAGATACGCAGTATTTT. Amino acid sequence: CASSGALERDTQYF.

The CDR3 nucleotides read TGTGCCAGCAGTTCCCTTGTTGGTACGAACACTGAAGCTTTCTTT. This encodes CASSSLVGTNTEAFF. V gene TRBV27 combines with J gene TRBJ1-1; D is ambiguous. The V gene lost 4 bases and the J gene lost 1 base, with 13 bases spanning the gap. This CDR3 has 15 residues. Germline V gene data show CDR1 as MNHEY and CDR2 as SMNVEV (reference sequence).

V usage is TRBV12-5 and J usage is TRBJ2-3, with 8 nucleotides matching TRBD2. This CDR3 spans 15 amino acids. Germline V gene sequence: CDR1 LGHNT, CDR2 FRNRAP. The V and J ends lost 4 bases and 2 bases, in that order; junction bases with no gene match: 5. The DNA of the CDR3 is TGTGCTAGTGGTTCAGAGCGGGGGACCACAGATACGCAGTATTTT. It yields the protein CASGSERGTTDTQYF.

Only a few counts were recorded for this clonotype. This rearrangement joins TRBV12-5 to TRBJ1-4; D possibly corresponds to TRBD1 (5 bases). Per the germline V gene, CDR1 is LGHNT and CDR2 is FRNRAP. The CDR3 has 16 amino acids. V was shortened by 2 bases and J by 5 bases, with 15 bases between the two germline ends. The CDR3 sequence: CASGLLPRQTNEKLFF. The CDR3 DNA is TGTGCTAGTGGTTTGCTACCAAGACAGACGAATGAAAAACTGTTTTTT.

This clonotype was recorded a few times. This chain connects TRBV28 to TRBJ1-2, with no clear D. Trimming removed 5 bases at V and 4 bases at J, with 11 bases between. CDR1 and CDR2 from the germline V gene are MDHEN and SYDVKM. The CDR3 contains 13 residues. This CDR3 is CASSADPVYGYTF. The CDR3 DNA sequence: TGTGCCAGCAGTGCTGACCCCGTCTATGGCTACACCTTC.

This clonotype was detected only a few times. V usage is TRBV7-8 and J usage is TRBJ2-3; D gene uncertain. Germline loops: CDR1 SGHVS, CDR2 FQNEAQ. The CDR3 covers 16 residues. The germline V and J ends were trimmed by 0 bases and 0 bases, with 10 bases remaining between them. CDR3 nucleotide sequence: TGTGCCAGCAGCTTAGCTGTTAGCAGTAGCACAGATACGCAGTATTTT. Protein product: CASSLAVSSSTDTQYF.

Concerning this clonotype itself: A read error is likely, as this CDR3 ends without the conserved phenylalanine or tryptophan. The chain links TRBV7-8 to TRBJ2-7, with D hard to call. Trimming took 1 base from V and 7 from J, leaving 11 bases between them. This CDR3 contains 13 residues. Germline CDR1 and CDR2: SGHVS and FQNEAQ. The CDR3 protein is CASSLDRGREQYY. DNA of the CDR3: TGTGCCAGCAGCTTAGACCGTGGAAGGGAGCAGTACTAC.

This chain connects TRBV4-2 to TRBJ1-5, with TRBD1 matching over 7 bases. The germline gives CDR1 LGHNA, CDR2 YNFKEQ. The CDR3 covers 18 residues. With 0 bases clipped from V and 2 bases from J, the junction kept 10 bases outside the gene matches. CDR3 coding DNA: TGTGCCAGCAGCCAAGATCAGCAGGGGGTAAATGGCAATCAGCCCCAGCATTTT. Protein: CASSQDQQGVNGNQPQHF.

V and J are TRBV29-1 and TRBJ2-1; 8 nucleotides match TRBD2. Trimming removed 4 bases from V and 4 bases from J; junction bases left unmatched: 3. CDR1 is SQVTM and CDR2 is ANQGSEA in the germline V gene. CDR3 length equals 13 residues. CDR3 region: CSVVLAEYNEQFF. The CDR3 DNA sequence: TGCAGCGTTGTACTAGCGGAATACAATGAGCAGTTCTTC.

To note about this clonotype: Its ends do not fully match the called genes, so a read error is possible. The chain joins TRBV7-4 to TRBJ1-2; a weak D match, TRBD1 (6 bases). This CDR3 contains 18 residues. Per the germline V gene, CDR1 is SGHVT and CDR2 is SQSDAQ. CDR3 nucleotide sequence: TGTGGCAGCAGCTCAAGGTCCGCCGGGGGGCGTACTAACTATGGCTACACCTTC. The encoded protein is CGSSSRSAGGRTNYGYTF.

The CDR3: CASSQEWALGQAGTEAFF. In nucleotides, the CDR3 is TGTGCCAGCAGCCAAGAATGGGCCTTAGGACAGGCGGGGACTGAAGCTTTCTTT. This chain uses TRBV4-2 with TRBJ1-1; the match to TRBD1 covers 7 bases. The CDR3 consists of 18 residues. Looked up from germline, CDR1 is LGHNA and CDR2 is YNFKEQ. V lost 0 bases and J lost 5; bases outside the gene matches: 15.

This clonotype has just a few counts. The V and J genes are TRBV6-8 and TRBJ2-2, with D possibly TRBD2 on 5 matching bases. CDR1 is MNHGY, CDR2 SAAAGT, per germline. The CDR3 is 14 residues long. Trimming cost V 6 bases and J 3 bases, with 11 bases left between them. CDR3 protein: CASSHSGDTGELFF. CDR3 DNA: TGTGCCAGCAGCCATTCCGGGGACACCGGGGAGCTGTTTTTT.

As for this clonotype: The junction differs from germline at one of its ends, possibly a read error. The V and J genes are TRBV4-1 and TRBJ1-1; D gene ambiguous. Germline CDR1 is MGHRA and CDR2 is YSYEKL. This CDR3 has 14 residues. CDR3 in amino acids: CASSQVAGYTEAFF. Written as DNA, the CDR3 is TGTGCCAGCAGCCAAGTAGCGGGCTATACTGAAGCTTTCTTT.

The gene calls are TRBV7-6 and TRBJ2-1; TRBD2 is a possible D gene (7 bases). This CDR3 is 19 amino acids long. Per the germline V gene, CDR1 is SGHVS and CDR2 is FNYEAQ. Trimming shortened V by 1 base and J by 6 bases, and 25 bases separated the two germline ends. The CDR3 DNA reads as TGTGCCAGCAGCTTAGTAGTAGGGGGAGGGGTAGGGTCCCGCAATGAGCAGTTCTTC. This translates into CASSLVVGGGVGSRNEQFF.

This clonotype was observed a few times. The J gene is TRBJ2-3, the V gene TRBV7-3, with 15 nucleotides matching TRBD2. The CDR3 length is 18 residues. In germline, CDR1 is SGHTA, CDR2 FQGTGA. V shed 3 bases, J shed 5 bases, and the junction held 9 bases outside the gene matches. In DNA form, the CDR3 reads TGTGCCAGCAGCTTGCCCGCAGGACTAGCGGGGGGGCGAGATACGCAGTATTTT. It yields the protein CASSLPAGLAGGRDTQYF. Full variable domain (remainder filled in from reference TRBV7-3 and TRBJ2-3): GAGVSQTPSNKVTEKGKYVELRCDPISGHTALYWYRQSLGQGPEFLIYFQGTGAADDSGLPNDRFFAVRPEGSVSTLKIQRTERGDSAVYLCASSLPAGLAGGRDTQYFGPGTRLTVL.

The gene calls are TRBV14 and TRBJ2-5; the D is unclear. Per the germline V gene, CDR1 is SGHDN and CDR2 is FVKESK. V dropped 0 bases and J dropped 5 bases, with 4 bases sitting between them. The CDR3 has 12 amino acids. CDR3 sequence (DNA): TGTGCCAGCAGCCAAGATACGGAGACCCAGTACTTC. Encoded protein: CASSQDTETQYF. Drawing the rest from reference TRBV14 and TRBJ2-5, the complete variable domain is EAGVTQFPSHSVIEKGQTVTLRCDPISGHDNLYWYRRVMGKEIKFLLHFVKESKQDESGMPNNRFLAERTGGTYSTLKVQPAELEDSGVYFCASSQDTETQYFGPGTRLLVL.

The sample holds a few counts of this clonotype. V and J are TRBV7-3 and TRBJ1-5, with D possibly TRBD1 on 6 matching bases. Germline V gene lookup returns CDR1 SGHTA and CDR2 FQGTGA. The CDR3 consists of 15 residues. Trimming shortened V by 0 bases and J by 3 bases, and 9 bases separated the two germline ends. In DNA form, the CDR3 reads TGTGCCAGCAGCTTAACGGGGGGCCTCAATCAGCCCCAGCATTTT. Residues: CASSLTGGLNQPQHF.

The V and J genes are TRBV6-5 and TRBJ1-2, with TRBD1 identical over 7 bases. From germline, CDR1 is MNHEY and CDR2 SVGAGI. V was clipped by 0 bases and J by 1 base; unmatched bases: 2. This CDR3 has 15 residues. CDR3 bases: TGTGCCAGCAGTTACTCGGGACAGAATAACTATGGCTACACCTTC. Encoded protein: CASSYSGQNNYGYTF.

The chain is built from TRBV27 and TRBJ2-7; 7 bases align to TRBD2. Germline V lookup: CDR1 MNHEY, CDR2 SMNVEV (reference sequence). Trimming cost V 5 bases and J 6 bases; bases outside gene matches: 7. The CDR3 consists of 13 residues. CDR3 sequence: CASSPRTSFEQYF. The CDR3 DNA follows: TGTGCCAGCAGTCCAAGGACTAGTTTCGAGCAGTACTTC.

This sequence joins TRBV7-2 and TRBJ2-7; TRBD1 matches 8 bases. CDR3 length equals 16 residues. From germline, CDR1 is SGHTA and CDR2 FQGNSA. The J segment lost 1 base and the V segment lost 5 bases, leaving 10 bases of the junction unmatched. The CDR3 region is CASSLGQGWRSYEQYF. The CDR3 DNA is TGTGCCAGCAGCCTCGGACAGGGCTGGAGGTCCTACGAGCAGTACTTC.

This clonotype was counted many times. The chain links TRBV7-8 to TRBJ2-5; a weak D match, TRBD1 (5 bases). Trimming took 6 bases from V and 1 from J, leaving 15 bases between them. The CDR3 sequence is 15 residues long. Germline assignment: CDR1 SGHVS and CDR2 FQNEAQ. CDR3 nucleotide sequence: TGTGCCAGCAGTTACCAAAGGGGTTTCCAAGAGACCCAGTACTTC. Its translation: CASSYQRGFQETQYF.

This clonotype was seen more than once but under ten times. The rearrangement uses TRBV20-1 and TRBJ1-4; possibly TRBD1 for D (5 bases). Germline V gene data show CDR1 as DFQATT and CDR2 as SNEGSKA (reference sequence). Trimming cost V 3 bases and J 6 bases, with 17 bases left between them. This CDR3 spans 15 amino acids. As DNA, the CDR3 is TGCAGTGCTAGTGACCTCGGGACGAGAGATGAAAAACTGTTTTTT. It encodes CSASDLGTRDEKLFF.